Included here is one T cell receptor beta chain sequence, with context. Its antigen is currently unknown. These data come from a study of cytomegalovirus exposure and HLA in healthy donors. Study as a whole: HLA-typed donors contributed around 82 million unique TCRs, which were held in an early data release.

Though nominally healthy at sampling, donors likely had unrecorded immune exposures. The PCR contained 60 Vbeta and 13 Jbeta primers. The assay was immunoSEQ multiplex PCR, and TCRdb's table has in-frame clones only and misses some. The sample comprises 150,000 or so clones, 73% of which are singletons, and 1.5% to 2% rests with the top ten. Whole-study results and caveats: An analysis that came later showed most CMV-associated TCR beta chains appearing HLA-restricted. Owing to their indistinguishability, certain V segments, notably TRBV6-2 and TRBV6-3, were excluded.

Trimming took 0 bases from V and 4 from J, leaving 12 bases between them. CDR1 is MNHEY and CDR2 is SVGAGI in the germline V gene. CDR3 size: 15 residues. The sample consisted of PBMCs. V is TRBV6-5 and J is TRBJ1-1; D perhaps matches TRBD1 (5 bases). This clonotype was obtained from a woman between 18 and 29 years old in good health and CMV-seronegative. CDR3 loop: CASSYSGAVTTEAFF. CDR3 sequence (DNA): TGTGCCAGCAGTTACTCTGGGGCAGTTACCACTGAAGCTTTCTTT.